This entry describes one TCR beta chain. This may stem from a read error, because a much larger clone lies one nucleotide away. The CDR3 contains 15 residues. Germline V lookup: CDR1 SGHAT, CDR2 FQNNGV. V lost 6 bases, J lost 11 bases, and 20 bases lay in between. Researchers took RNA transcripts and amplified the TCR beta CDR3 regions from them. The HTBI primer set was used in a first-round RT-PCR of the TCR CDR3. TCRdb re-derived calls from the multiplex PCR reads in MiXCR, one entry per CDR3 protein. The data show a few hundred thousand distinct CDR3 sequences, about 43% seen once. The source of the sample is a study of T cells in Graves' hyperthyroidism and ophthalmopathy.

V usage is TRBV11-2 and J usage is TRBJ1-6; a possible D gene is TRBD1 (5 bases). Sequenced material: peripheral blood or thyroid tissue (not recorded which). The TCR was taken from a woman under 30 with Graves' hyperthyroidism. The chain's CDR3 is CASRQPGTKNPPLHF. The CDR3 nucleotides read TGTGCCAGCAGGCAACCGGGGACCAAGAATCCACCCCTCCACTTT.